Listed below are T cell receptor beta chains from one sample, sequenced in a study of CD8 T cells in ankylosing spondylitis. TCRdb used MiXCR to reprocess the 5' RACE reads, holding one entry per CDR3 protein. The sample shows approximately 440,000 distinct CDR3 sequences, roughly 18% of them seen only once. Sequencing input: blood, either unsorted or a sorted T cell fraction (not recorded which). The origin of the receptors is a male donor with ankylosing spondylitis. CDR3s include the opening cysteine and the closing phenylalanine or tryptophan. D genes are given only for firm matches. Expanded clones get a size class; other rows say once, few or many, or leave the size out.

CDR3nt: TGTGCCAGCAGTTACTGGGGCACCGGGGAGCTGTTTTTT; CDR3aa: CASSYWGTGELFF; v_gene: TRBV6-5; d_gene: NA; abundance: few; len: 13; j_gene: TRBJ2-2
CDR3nt: TGTGCCATCAGTGGAGGGACTAGCGGGAGAAATGAGCAGTTCTTC; CDR3aa: CAISGGTSGRNEQFF; v_gene: TRBV10-3; d_gene: TRBD2; abundance: NA; len: 15; j_gene: TRBJ2-1
CDR3nt: TGTGCCAGCAGCGTAGGCGTCGGCGGGGGGGCTACGTACGAGCAGTACTTC; CDR3aa: CASSVGVGGGATYEQYF; v_gene: TRBV9; d_gene: TRBD2; abundance: NA; len: 17; j_gene: TRBJ2-7
CDR3nt: TGTGCTAGTGGACGAGAACGGGGGGAAGCTTTCTTT; CDR3aa: CASGRERGEAFF; v_gene: TRBV12-5; d_gene: NA; abundance: NA; len: 12; j_gene: TRBJ1-1
CDR3nt: TGCAGCGTCCTCACTAGCGGGAGGATATACAATGAGCAGTTCTTC; CDR3aa: CSVLTSGRIYNEQFF; v_gene: TRBV29-1; d_gene: TRBD2; abundance: NA; len: 15; j_gene: TRBJ2-1
CDR3nt: TGCAGTGCCGGAGAGGGGCGGATCAATGAGCAGTTCTTC; CDR3aa: CSAGEGRINEQFF; v_gene: TRBV20-1; d_gene: NA; abundance: few; len: 13; j_gene: TRBJ2-1
CDR3nt: TGTGCCAGCCTACTTAGCTCCTACAATGAGCAGTTCTTC; CDR3aa: CASLLSSYNEQFF; v_gene: TRBV7-2; d_gene: NA; abundance: NA; len: 13; j_gene: TRBJ2-1
CDR3nt: TGTGCCAGCAGTTTAGTAGCGCAATACAATGAGCAGTTCTTC; CDR3aa: CASSLVAQYNEQFF; v_gene: TRBV12-3/TRBV12-4; d_gene: NA; abundance: many; len: 14; j_gene: TRBJ2-1
CDR3nt: TGTGCCATCAGTGAGTCGACGCGTCTAGCGGGAGTCCATGAGCAGTTCTTC; CDR3aa: CAISESTRLAGVHEQFF; v_gene: TRBV10-3; d_gene: TRBD2; abundance: NA; len: 17; j_gene: TRBJ2-1
CDR3nt: TGTGCCAGCAGTCCCATCTACTATGGCTACACCTTC; CDR3aa: CASSPIYYGYTF; v_gene: TRBV12-3/TRBV12-4; d_gene: NA; abundance: many; len: 12; j_gene: TRBJ1-2
CDR3nt: TGTGCCAGCAGCCCTCGGACCAACACAAACAATGAGCAGTTCTTC; CDR3aa: CASSPRTNTNNEQFF; v_gene: TRBV7-9; d_gene: NA; abundance: NA; len: 15; j_gene: TRBJ2-1
CDR3nt: TGTGCCATCAGTAACGGGGCGGGAACTATCTACGAGCAGTACTTC; CDR3aa: CAISNGAGTIYEQYF; v_gene: TRBV10-3; d_gene: NA; abundance: many; len: 15; j_gene: TRBJ2-7
CDR3nt: TGTGCCAGCAGTCTCGGACACGGATACGAGCAGTACTTC; CDR3aa: CASSLGHGYEQYF; v_gene: TRBV12-3/TRBV12-4; d_gene: NA; abundance: NA; len: 13; j_gene: TRBJ2-7
CDR3nt: TGCAGTGCCCCCGACGCGAACACCGGGGAGCTGTTTTTT; CDR3aa: CSAPDANTGELFF; v_gene: TRBV20-1; d_gene: NA; abundance: few; len: 13; j_gene: TRBJ2-2
CDR3nt: TGTGCCACCAGCAGAAAACAAAGCTCTGGGGCCAACGTCCTGACTTTC; CDR3aa: CATSRKQSSGANVLTF; v_gene: TRBV15; d_gene: NA; abundance: many; len: 16; j_gene: TRBJ2-6
CDR3nt: TGTGCCGCCACAGATAAGAACACCGGGGAGCTGTTTTTT; CDR3aa: CAATDKNTGELFF; v_gene: TRBV24-1; d_gene: NA; abundance: few; len: 13; j_gene: TRBJ2-2
CDR3nt: TGCAGTGCTAGAGAGATGGGCGGAAGCAATCAGCCCCAGCATTTT; CDR3aa: CSAREMGGSNQPQHF; v_gene: TRBV20-1; d_gene: NA; abundance: few; len: 15; j_gene: TRBJ1-5
CDR3nt: TGTGCCAGCAGTTCCGACATGTCCGAGCAGTACTTC; CDR3aa: CASSSDMSEQYF; v_gene: TRBV12-3/TRBV12-4; d_gene: NA; abundance: few; len: 12; j_gene: TRBJ2-7
CDR3nt: TGTGCCAGCAGTTACTTGGTAGCGGGAGTTAGGCAGTTCTTC; CDR3aa: CASSYLVAGVRQFF; v_gene: TRBV6-2/TRBV6-3; d_gene: TRBD2; abundance: NA; len: 14; j_gene: TRBJ2-1
CDR3nt: TGTGCCAGCAGTTTAGAGGGGCTTATTCGAAACACCATATATTTT; CDR3aa: CASSLEGLIRNTIYF; v_gene: TRBV12-3/TRBV12-4; d_gene: NA; abundance: many; len: 15; j_gene: TRBJ1-3
CDR3nt: TGCAGTGCTGCCGGGGACAGATACTACGAGCAGTACTTC; CDR3aa: CSAAGDRYYEQYF; v_gene: TRBV20-1; d_gene: TRBD1; abundance: few; len: 13; j_gene: TRBJ2-7
CDR3nt: TGCGCCAGCAGTCAGCAAATTAGCGGTACAGATACGCAGTATTTT; CDR3aa: CASSQQISGTDTQYF; v_gene: TRBV5-1; d_gene: NA; abundance: few; len: 15; j_gene: TRBJ2-3
CDR3nt: TGTGCCAGCATATACGGACAGACAAGCACAGATACGCAGTATTTT; CDR3aa: CASIYGQTSTDTQYF; v_gene: TRBV12-3/TRBV12-4; d_gene: NA; abundance: few; len: 15; j_gene: TRBJ2-3
CDR3nt: TGTGCCAGCTCAAAAGGGACAGGGGCTAGCAATCAGCCCCAGCATTTT; CDR3aa: CASSKGTGASNQPQHF; v_gene: TRBV18; d_gene: TRBD1; abundance: NA; len: 16; j_gene: TRBJ1-5
CDR3nt: TGTGCCAGCACGTTCGGCCGCGGGGCCAAAAACATTCAGTACTTC; CDR3aa: CASTFGRGAKNIQYF; v_gene: TRBV28; d_gene: NA; abundance: NA; len: 15; j_gene: TRBJ2-4
CDR3nt: TGTGCCAGCATCAAAATAGGGGGGGACGAGCAGTTCTTC; CDR3aa: CASIKIGGDEQFF; v_gene: TRBV12-3/TRBV12-4; d_gene: NA; abundance: many; len: 13; j_gene: TRBJ2-1
CDR3nt: TGCGCCAGCAGAAGTAACCCCTCCAACTATGGCTACACCTTC; CDR3aa: CASRSNPSNYGYTF; v_gene: TRBV5-1; d_gene: NA; abundance: many; len: 14; j_gene: TRBJ1-2
CDR3nt: TGTGCCAGCAGCCAAGTGGTCGTACGGCGAGAGCTTTTGCCCAATGAAAAACTGTTTTTT; CDR3aa: CASSQVVVRRELLPNEKLFF; v_gene: TRBV4-2; d_gene: NA; abundance: few; len: 20; j_gene: TRBJ1-4
CDR3nt: TGTGCCAGCAGCCCGTCCCGGGATTTTGAAGCTTTCTTT; CDR3aa: CASSPSRDFEAFF; v_gene: TRBV7-3; d_gene: NA; abundance: few; len: 13; j_gene: TRBJ1-1
CDR3nt: TGTGCCAGCAGGACGAGAGGGAGCGGGGAGCTGTTTTTT; CDR3aa: CASRTRGSGELFF; v_gene: TRBV12-3/TRBV12-4; d_gene: NA; abundance: many; len: 13; j_gene: TRBJ2-2
CDR3nt: TGTGCCAGCAATCCGGGACAGGCTGCGACTGAAGCTTTCTTT; CDR3aa: CASNPGQAATEAFF; v_gene: TRBV6-1; d_gene: TRBD1; abundance: few; len: 14; j_gene: TRBJ1-1
CDR3nt: TGTGCCAGCAGCTTAGGGGACAGGGTTTATGGCTACACCTTC; CDR3aa: CASSLGDRVYGYTF; v_gene: TRBV7-9; d_gene: TRBD1; abundance: many; len: 14; j_gene: TRBJ1-2
CDR3nt: TGTGCCAGCAGCTTAGCAGTCCGAGAGTACGAGCAGTACTTC; CDR3aa: CASSLAVREYEQYF; v_gene: TRBV7-2; d_gene: NA; abundance: few; len: 14; j_gene: TRBJ2-7
CDR3nt: TGTGCCAGCAGTCCGCTCCCCGTCGGGGAGTTAGCCAAAAACATTCAGTACTTC; CDR3aa: CASSPLPVGELAKNIQYF; v_gene: TRBV28; d_gene: NA; abundance: NA; len: 18; j_gene: TRBJ2-4
CDR3nt: TGTGCCAGCAGAACGACATTTACCGCCTTTTCTAAGGATACGCAGTATTTT; CDR3aa: CASRTTFTAFSKDTQYF; v_gene: TRBV5-6; d_gene: NA; abundance: NA; len: 17; j_gene: TRBJ2-3
CDR3nt: TGTGCCAGCAGCAAAACCCATGTCTCCTACAATGAGCAGTTCTTC; CDR3aa: CASSKTHVSYNEQFF; v_gene: TRBV21-1; d_gene: NA; abundance: few; len: 15; j_gene: TRBJ2-1
CDR3nt: TGTGCCAGCAGTTTAGGGCGGGGGACAGGGGGTAATCAGCCCCAGCATTTT; CDR3aa: CASSLGRGTGGNQPQHF; v_gene: TRBV12-3/TRBV12-4; d_gene: TRBD1; abundance: NA; len: 17; j_gene: TRBJ1-5
CDR3nt: TGTGCCAGCACCAGAATGGGTAGCTTCGGCACAGATACGCAGTATTTT; CDR3aa: CASTRMGSFGTDTQYF; v_gene: TRBV2; d_gene: NA; abundance: few; len: 16; j_gene: TRBJ2-3
CDR3nt: TGTGCCAGCTTATTCAGGTCTGAAGCTTTCTTT; CDR3aa: CASLFRSEAFF; v_gene: TRBV6-1; d_gene: NA; abundance: few; len: 11; j_gene: TRBJ1-1
CDR3nt: TGTGCCACCAGGGAGACAGGGGGCTCCTACGAGCAGTACTTC; CDR3aa: CATRETGGSYEQYF; v_gene: TRBV15; d_gene: TRBD1; abundance: few; len: 14; j_gene: TRBJ2-7
CDR3nt: TGTGCCAGCAGCTTAAACGTCCTTAATTCACCCCTCCACTTT; CDR3aa: CASSLNVLNSPLHF; v_gene: TRBV7-3; d_gene: NA; abundance: NA; len: 14; j_gene: TRBJ1-6